Listed below are T cell receptor beta chains from one sample, sequenced in a study of Tregs in tolerant kidney transplant recipients. Sequencing was performed with immunoSEQ multiplex PCR; in TCRdb, only in-frame clones are kept and a portion is missing. The table includes more than 60,000 clones, roughly 98% detected once. Sample: CD4+ T cells from blood, taken before the transplant. The receptors stem from a human donor who received a combined kidney and bone marrow transplant. Each CDR3 is given with its conserved first and last residue. D genes are given only for firm matches.

cdr3_nt | cdr3_aa | j_call | v_call | d_call
TGTGCCAGCAGCTCTGGGACTAGCGGGAGAATCTACGAGCAGTACTTC | CASSSGTSGRIYEQYF | TRBJ2-7 | TRBV5-6 | TRBD2
TGTGCCAGCGGCCTTTTTCCCTACGAGCAGTACTTC | CASGLFPYEQYF | TRBJ2-7 | TRBV11-3 | .
TGTGCCAGCAGCCTACTTAGGGCTAGCGGCTACGAGCAGTACTTC | CASSLLRASGYEQYF | TRBJ2-7 | TRBV7-2 | TRBD2
TGCGCCAGCAGCTCGGGACAGGGTAACTACGAGCAGTACTTC | CASSSGQGNYEQYF | TRBJ2-7 | TRBV5-1 | TRBD1
TGTGCCAGCAGTTTCTTAGGGGGGGCCTCAAGCAATCAGCCCCAGCATTTT | CASSFLGGASSNQPQHF | TRBJ1-5 | TRBV28 | .
TGTGCCAGCAGCTTAGCGGCAGGGTTTTTATTAGAGACCCAGTACTTC | CASSLAAGFLLETQYF | TRBJ2-5 | TRBV7-2 | .
TGTGCCAGCAGCTCCACCGGGACTCTCACCGGGGAGCTGTTTTTT | CASSSTGTLTGELFF | TRBJ2-2 | TRBV5-8 | .
TGTGCCAGAGCTTTATCTAGCACAGATACGCAGTATTTT | CARALSSTDTQYF | TRBJ2-3 | TRBV2 | .
TGTGCCAGCAGCTCTAATCCCACGGGGGGGGTAGATACGCAGTATTTT | CASSSNPTGGVDTQYF | TRBJ2-3 | TRBV11-2 | TRBD2
TGTGCCTGGAGACTCAACTACGAGCAGTACTTC | CAWRLNYEQYF | TRBJ2-7 | TRBV30 | .
TGTGCCAGCAGCCCGACGGGACTAGCGGGACGTCAGTTCTTC | CASSPTGLAGRQFF | TRBJ2-1 | TRBV11-3 | TRBD2
TGCGCCAGCAGCCAAGGACTAGCGGGAGGGGATACGCAGTATTTT | CASSQGLAGGDTQYF | TRBJ2-3 | TRBV4-1 | TRBD2
TGTGCCAGCAGCCTTACCAACCCCGGACAGGCCTTGAAGAACACTGAAGCTTTCTTT | CASSLTNPGQALKNTEAFF | TRBJ1-1 | TRBV7-2 | TRBD1
TGTGCCATCGGGGGCAACTACGAGCAGTACTTC | CAIGGNYEQYF | TRBJ2-7 | TRBV10-3 | .
TGTGCCAGCAGCCTAGGGACTATGGAAAGGAAGACCCAGTACTTC | CASSLGTMERKTQYF | TRBJ2-5 | TRBV7-9 | TRBD2
TGTGCCAGCAGCCCAGGGGGAGATACGCAGTATTTT | CASSPGGDTQYF | TRBJ2-3 | TRBV11-3 | TRBD1
TGTGCCAACAGCCGGGGGCCTAGCGGACAAACCGGGGAGCTGTTTTTT | CANSRGPSGQTGELFF | TRBJ2-2 | TRBV4-2 | .
TGTGCCAGCAGTTACACTCAGACAGGGAATGATGAGCAGTACTTC | CASSYTQTGNDEQYF | TRBJ2-7 | TRBV6-6 | TRBD1
TGTGCCAGCAGGGCCACAGGGGGAGGTGAAAAACTGTTTTTT | CASRATGGGEKLFF | TRBJ1-4 | TRBV7-2 | TRBD1
TGTGCCAGCAGCTTGAGTCAGGTTGGTGAGCAGTTCTTC | CASSLSQVGEQFF | TRBJ2-1 | TRBV7-9 | .
TGTGCCAGCAGGAAACGACTGAACACCGGGGAGCTGTTTTTT | CASRKRLNTGELFF | TRBJ2-2 | TRBV6-5 | .
TGTGCCAGCAGCGTGGGACAGGGAGGAGACATTCAGTACTTC | CASSVGQGGDIQYF | TRBJ2-4 | TRBV9 | TRBD1
TGTGCCTGGGGGACAGGGAGTGAAAAACTGTTTTTT | CAWGTGSEKLFF | TRBJ1-4 | TRBV30 | TRBD1